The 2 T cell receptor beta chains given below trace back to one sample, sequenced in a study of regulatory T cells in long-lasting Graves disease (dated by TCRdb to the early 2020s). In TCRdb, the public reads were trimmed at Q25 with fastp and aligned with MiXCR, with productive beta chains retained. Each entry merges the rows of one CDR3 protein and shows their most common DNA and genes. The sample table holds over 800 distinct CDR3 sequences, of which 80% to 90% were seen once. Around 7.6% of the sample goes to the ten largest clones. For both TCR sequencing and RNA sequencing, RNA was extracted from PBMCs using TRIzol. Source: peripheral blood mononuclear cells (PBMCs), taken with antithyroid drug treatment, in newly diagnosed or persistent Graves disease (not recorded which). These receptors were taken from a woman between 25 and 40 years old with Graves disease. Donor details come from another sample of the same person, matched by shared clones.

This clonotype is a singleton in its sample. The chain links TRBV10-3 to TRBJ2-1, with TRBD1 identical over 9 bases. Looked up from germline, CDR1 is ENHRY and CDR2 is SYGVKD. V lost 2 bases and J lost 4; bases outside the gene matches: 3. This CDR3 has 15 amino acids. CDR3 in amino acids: CAISEQGTGYNEQFF. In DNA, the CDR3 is TGTGCCATCAGTGAGCAGGGGACAGGGTACAATGAGCAGTTCTTC.

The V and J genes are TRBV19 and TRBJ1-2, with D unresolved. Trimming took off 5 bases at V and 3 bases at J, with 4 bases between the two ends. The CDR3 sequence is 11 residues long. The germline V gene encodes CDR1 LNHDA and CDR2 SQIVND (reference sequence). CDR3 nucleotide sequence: TGTGCCAGTAGTGGGGACTATGGCTACACCTTC. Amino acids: CASSGDYGYTF.